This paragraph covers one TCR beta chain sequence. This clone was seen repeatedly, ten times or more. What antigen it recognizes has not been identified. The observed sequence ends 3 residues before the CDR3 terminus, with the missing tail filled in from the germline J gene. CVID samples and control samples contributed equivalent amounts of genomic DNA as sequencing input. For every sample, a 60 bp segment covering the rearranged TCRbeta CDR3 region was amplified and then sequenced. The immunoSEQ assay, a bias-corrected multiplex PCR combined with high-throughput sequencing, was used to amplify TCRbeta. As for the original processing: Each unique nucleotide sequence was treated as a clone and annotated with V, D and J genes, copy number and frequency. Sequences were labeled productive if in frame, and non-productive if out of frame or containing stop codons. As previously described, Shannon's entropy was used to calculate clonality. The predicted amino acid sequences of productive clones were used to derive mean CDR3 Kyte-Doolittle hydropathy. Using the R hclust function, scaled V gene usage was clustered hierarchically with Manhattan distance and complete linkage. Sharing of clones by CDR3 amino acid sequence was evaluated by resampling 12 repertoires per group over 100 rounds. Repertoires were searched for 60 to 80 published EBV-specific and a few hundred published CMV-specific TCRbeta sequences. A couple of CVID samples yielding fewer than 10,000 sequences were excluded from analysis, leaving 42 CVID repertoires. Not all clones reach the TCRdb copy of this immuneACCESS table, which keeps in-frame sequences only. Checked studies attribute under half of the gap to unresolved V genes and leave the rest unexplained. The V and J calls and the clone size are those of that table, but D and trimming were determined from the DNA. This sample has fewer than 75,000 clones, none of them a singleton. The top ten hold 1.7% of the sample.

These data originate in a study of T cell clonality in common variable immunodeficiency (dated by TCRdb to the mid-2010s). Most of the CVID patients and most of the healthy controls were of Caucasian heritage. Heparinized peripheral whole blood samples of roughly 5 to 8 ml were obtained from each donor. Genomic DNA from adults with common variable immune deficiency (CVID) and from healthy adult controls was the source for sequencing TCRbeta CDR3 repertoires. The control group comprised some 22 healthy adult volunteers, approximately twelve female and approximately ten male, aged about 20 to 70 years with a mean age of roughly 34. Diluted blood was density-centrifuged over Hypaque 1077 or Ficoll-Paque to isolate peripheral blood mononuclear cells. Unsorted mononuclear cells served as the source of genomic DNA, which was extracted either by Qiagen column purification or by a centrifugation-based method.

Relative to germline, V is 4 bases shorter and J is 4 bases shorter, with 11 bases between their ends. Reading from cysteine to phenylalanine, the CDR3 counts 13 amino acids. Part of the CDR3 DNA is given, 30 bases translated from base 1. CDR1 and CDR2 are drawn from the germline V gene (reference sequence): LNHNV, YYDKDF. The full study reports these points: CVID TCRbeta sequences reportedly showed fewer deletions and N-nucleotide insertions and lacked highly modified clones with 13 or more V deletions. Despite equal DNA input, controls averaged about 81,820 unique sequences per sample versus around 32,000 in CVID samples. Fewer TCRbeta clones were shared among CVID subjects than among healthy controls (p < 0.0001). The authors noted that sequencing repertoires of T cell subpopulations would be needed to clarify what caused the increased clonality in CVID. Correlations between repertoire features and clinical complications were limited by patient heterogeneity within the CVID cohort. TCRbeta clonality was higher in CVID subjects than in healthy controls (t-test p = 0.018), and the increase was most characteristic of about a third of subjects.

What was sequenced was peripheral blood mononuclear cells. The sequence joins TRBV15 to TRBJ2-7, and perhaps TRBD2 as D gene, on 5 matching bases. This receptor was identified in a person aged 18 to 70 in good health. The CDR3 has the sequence CATSIGAAYEQYF. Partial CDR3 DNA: TGTGCCACCAGCATAGGAGCGGCATACGAG.